A selection of T cell receptor beta chains follows, all from one sample in a study of blood T cell repertoires in COVID-19. This table comes from immunoSEQ multiplex PCR, and its TCRdb copy is limited to in-frame clones, with some not included. The data contain 130,000 to 150,000 clones, 85% to 90% of them singletons. Source material: peripheral blood. These receptor sequences come from a human donor in a cohort sampled during active COVID-19. Both conserved end residues are part of each CDR3. D genes are given only for firm matches. Only some rows state a clone size, as once, few, many or a class for expanded clones.

j_call clone_size v_call d_call cdr3_aa cdr3_nt
TRBJ1-1 . TRBV19 . CASSISGGRGTEAFF TGTGCCAGTAGTATATCCGGGGGGCGAGGTACTGAAGCTTTCTTT
TRBJ1-5 few TRBV7-8 TRBD1 CASSYDRVNQPQHF TGTGCCAGCAGCTACGACAGGGTGAATCAGCCCCAGCATTTT
TRBJ1-5 . TRBV28 TRBD1 CASSRNDRVWEPQHF TGTGCCAGCAGTCGCAATGACAGGGTGTGGGAGCCCCAGCATTTT
TRBJ2-6 . TRBV3-1/TRBV3-2 TRBD2 CASSQELAGGSGANVLTF TGTGCCAGCAGCCAAGAGCTAGCGGGGGGTTCTGGGGCCAACGTCCTGACTTTC
TRBJ2-3 . TRBV7-3 . CASSLRGGTTLTDTQYF TGTGCCAGCAGCTTAAGAGGGGGGACTACTCTTACAGATACGCAGTATTTT
TRBJ2-1 . TRBV7-8 . CASSLDGGLYNEQFF TGTGCCAGCAGCTTAGACGGGGGTCTGTACAATGAGCAGTTCTTC
TRBJ1-5 . TRBV30 . CAWNTVGGQPQHF TGTGCCTGGAATACGGTAGGAGGGCAGCCCCAGCATTTT
TRBJ2-6 . TRBV10-2 . CASSPGEISGANVLTF TGCGCCAGTAGCCCAGGGGAAATCTCTGGGGCCAACGTCCTGACTTTC
TRBJ1-4 once TRBV4-1 . CASSQQGHRESNEKLFF TGCGCCAGCAGCCAACAAGGGCACAGGGAGTCTAATGAAAAACTGTTTTTT
TRBJ2-1 . TRBV6-5 TRBD1 CASSYSLTGNNEQFF TGTGCCAGCAGTTACTCCCTGACAGGGAACAATGAGCAGTTCTTC
TRBJ1-5 . TRBV19 . CASSIPADSRSKQPQHF TGTGCCAGTAGTATCCCCGCGGACAGTAGGAGCAAACAGCCCCAGCATTTT
TRBJ2-1 once TRBV9 TRBD2 CASSAGLAGINEQFF TGTGCCAGCAGCGCCGGACTAGCGGGAATCAATGAGCAGTTCTTC
TRBJ2-5 once TRBV7-2 TRBD2 CASSLSPGLVETQYF TGTGCCAGCAGCTTATCTCCAGGACTAGTGGAGACCCAGTACTTC
TRBJ1-3 once TRBV7-2 TRBD1 CASSSRGGQGTGNTIYF TGTGCCAGCAGCTCGAGGGGAGGACAGGGAACTGGAAACACCATATATTTT
TRBJ1-1 . TRBV7-6 . CASSLRGNTEAFF TGTGCCAGCAGCTTACGGGGGAACACTGAAGCTTTCTTT
TRBJ2-3 . TRBV2 TRBD1 CASSGGTGGTDTQYF TGTGCCAGCAGTGGGGGGACAGGGGGCACAGATACGCAGTATTTT
TRBJ2-7 . TRBV25-1 . CASSEYGVYEQYF TGTGCCAGCAGTGAATACGGGGTCTACGAGCAGTACTTC
TRBJ2-2 . TRBV20-1 TRBD2 CSASASGLAGGYTGELFF TGCAGTGCTAGTGCCAGTGGACTAGCGGGAGGATACACCGGGGAGCTGTTTTTT
TRBJ2-1 . TRBV7-3 . CASSLQATVQFF TGTGCCAGCAGCCTCCAGGCCACAGTTCAGTTCTTC
TRBJ2-5 . TRBV18 . CASSPPTSKTQYF TGTGCCAGCTCACCACCGACTAGTAAGACCCAGTACTTC
TRBJ1-5 . TRBV6-2/TRBV6-3 . CASSSRQGNQPQHF TGTGCCAGCAGTTCTAGACAGGGCAATCAGCCCCAGCATTTT
TRBJ2-5 . TRBV3-1/TRBV3-2 . CASSQDSKTQYF TGTGCCAGCAGCCAAGATTCAAAGACCCAGTACTTC
TRBJ2-5 . TRBV9 TRBD1 CASSVSLGQGASYETQYF TGTGCCAGCAGCGTAAGTCTAGGACAGGGGGCGTCTTACGAGACCCAGTACTTC
TRBJ2-7 . TRBV28 TRBD1 CASSQLRGPPHYEQYF TGTGCCAGCTCGCAACTCAGGGGGCCCCCTCACTACGAGCAGTACTTC
TRBJ2-1 . TRBV7-9 TRBD2 CASALRPSGSYNEQFF TGTGCCAGCGCGTTAAGGCCTAGCGGCTCTTACAATGAGCAGTTCTTC
TRBJ2-7 . TRBV7-6 . CASSLVGGFGEQYF TGTGCCAGCAGCTTAGTTGGCGGGTTTGGTGAGCAGTACTTC
TRBJ2-3 . TRBV7-3 . CASRLSLSTDTQYF TGTGCCAGCAGACTCTCCCTGAGCACAGATACGCAGTATTTT
TRBJ2-3 . TRBV24-1 . CATSDLKDFSTQYF TGTGCCACCAGTGATTTGAAAGACTTCAGCACGCAGTATTTT
TRBJ1-2 . TRBV20-1 TRBD1 CTHRGLYGYTF TGCACCCACAGGGGCCTTTATGGCTACACCTTC
TRBJ2-3 . TRBV5-4 TRBD1 CASSWRDRGEDTQYF TGTGCCAGCAGCTGGAGGGACAGGGGGGAGGATACGCAGTATTTT
TRBJ1-5 . TRBV3-1/TRBV3-2 TRBD1 CASSPGTGGQPQHF TGTGCCAGCAGCCCAGGGACAGGGGGGCAGCCCCAGCATTTT
TRBJ2-1 . TRBV7-2 . CASSLRSGHNEQFF TGTGCCAGCAGCTTGCGTTCAGGTCACAATGAGCAGTTCTTC
TRBJ2-1 . TRBV4-1 TRBD2 CASSPTSGGYNEQFF TGCGCCAGCAGCCCGACTAGCGGGGGATACAATGAGCAGTTCTTC
TRBJ1-1 . TRBV30 TRBD1 CAWSQRQGVRPEAFF TGTGCCTGGAGTCAGAGACAGGGGGTAAGGCCCGAAGCTTTCTTT
TRBJ1-1 . TRBV30 . CAWSQTVWYAFF TGTGCCTGGAGCCAGACAGTTTGGTACGCTTTCTTT
TRBJ2-1 . TRBV7-3 . CASSLDLEGGRNEQFF TGTGCCAGCAGCTTGGACTTAGAAGGGGGAAGGAATGAGCAGTTCTTC
TRBJ1-1 . TRBV5-4 . CASSLWGLNTEAFF TGTGCCAGCAGCTTATGGGGGCTGAACACTGAAGCTTTCTTT
TRBJ2-2 . TRBV9 TRBD2 CASSVEAVAGEGERELFF TGTGCCAGCAGCGTAGAGGCGGTAGCGGGGGAAGGGGAGAGGGAGCTGTTTTTT
TRBJ1-4 . TRBV30 . CAWSGRGSEQEKLFF TGTGCCTGGAGTGGACGCGGCTCCGAGCAAGAAAAACTGTTTTTT
TRBJ2-2 . TRBV7-3 TRBD2 CASSLGGASGSSGELFF TGTGCCAGCAGCTTAGGTGGGGCTAGCGGGAGTTCCGGGGAGCTGTTTTTT
TRBJ1-2 . TRBV2 . CASSERQGNYGYTF TGTGCCAGCAGTGAACGGCAGGGTAACTATGGCTACACCTTC
TRBJ2-7 . TRBV18 TRBD2 CASSPSGGYEQYF TGTGCCAGCTCACCTTCGGGGGGTTACGAGCAGTACTTC